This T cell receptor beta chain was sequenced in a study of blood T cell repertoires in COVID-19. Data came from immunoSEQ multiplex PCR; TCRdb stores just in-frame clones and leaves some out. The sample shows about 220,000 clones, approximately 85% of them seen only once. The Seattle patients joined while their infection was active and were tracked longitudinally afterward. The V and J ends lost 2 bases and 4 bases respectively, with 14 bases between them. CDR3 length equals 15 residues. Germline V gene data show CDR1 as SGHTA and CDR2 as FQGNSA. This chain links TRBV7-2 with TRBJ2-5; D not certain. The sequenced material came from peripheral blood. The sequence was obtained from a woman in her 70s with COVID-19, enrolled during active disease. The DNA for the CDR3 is TGTGCCAGCAGCTTAAGGTCTCACTATCCAGAGACCCAGTACTTC. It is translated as CASSLRSHYPETQYF.